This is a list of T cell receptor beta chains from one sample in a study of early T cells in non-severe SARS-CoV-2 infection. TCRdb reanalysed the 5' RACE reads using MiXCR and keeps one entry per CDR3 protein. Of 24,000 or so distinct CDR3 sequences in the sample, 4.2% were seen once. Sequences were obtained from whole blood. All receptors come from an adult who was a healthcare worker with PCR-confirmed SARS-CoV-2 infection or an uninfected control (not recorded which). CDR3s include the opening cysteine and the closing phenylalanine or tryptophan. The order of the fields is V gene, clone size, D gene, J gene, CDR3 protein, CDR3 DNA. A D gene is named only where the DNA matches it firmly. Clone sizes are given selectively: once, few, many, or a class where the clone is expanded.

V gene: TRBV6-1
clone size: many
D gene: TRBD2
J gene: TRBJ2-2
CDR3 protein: CASEGDSGERFGELFF
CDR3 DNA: TGTGCCAGCGAAGGAGATAGCGGGGAGAGGTTCGGGGAGCTGTTTTTT

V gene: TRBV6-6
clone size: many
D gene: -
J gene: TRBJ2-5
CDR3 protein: CASSYSNPGPQETQYF
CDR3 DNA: TGTGCCAGCAGTTACTCGAACCCGGGACCACAAGAGACCCAGTACTTC

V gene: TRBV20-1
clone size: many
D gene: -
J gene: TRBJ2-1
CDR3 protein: CSAPGPGDLKQFF
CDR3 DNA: TGCAGTGCCCCAGGTCCGGGAGACTTAAAGCAGTTCTTC

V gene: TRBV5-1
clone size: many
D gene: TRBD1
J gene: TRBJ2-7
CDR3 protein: CASSPDRVRSYEQYF
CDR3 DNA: TGCGCCAGCAGCCCTGACAGGGTGAGGTCCTACGAGCAGTACTTC

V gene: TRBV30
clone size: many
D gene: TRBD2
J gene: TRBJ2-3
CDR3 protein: CAWSVVGGRDTQYF
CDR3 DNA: TGTGCCTGGAGTGTGGTCGGCGGGAGAGATACGCAGTATTTT

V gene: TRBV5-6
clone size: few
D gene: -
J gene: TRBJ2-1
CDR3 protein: CASSSGRLWVQFF
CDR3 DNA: TGTGCCAGCAGCTCCGGTCGGCTGTGGGTGCAGTTCTTC

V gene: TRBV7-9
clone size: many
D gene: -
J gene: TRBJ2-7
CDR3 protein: CASSTLWEIDEQYF
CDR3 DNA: TGTGCCAGCAGTACCCTATGGGAGATCGACGAGCAGTACTTC

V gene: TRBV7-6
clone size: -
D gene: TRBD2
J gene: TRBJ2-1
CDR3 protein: CASSLGIVAGEQFF
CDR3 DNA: TGTGCCAGCAGCTTAGGAATAGTAGCGGGTGAGCAGTTCTTC

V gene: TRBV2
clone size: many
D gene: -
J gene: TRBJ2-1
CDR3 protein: CASSPESYNEQFF
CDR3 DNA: TGTGCCAGCAGTCCGGAATCCTACAATGAGCAGTTCTTC

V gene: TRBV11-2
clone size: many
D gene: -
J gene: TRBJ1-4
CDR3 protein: CASSPLGARRNEKLFF
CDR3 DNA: TGTGCCAGCAGCCCTTTGGGTGCCCGGCGGAATGAAAAACTGTTTTTT

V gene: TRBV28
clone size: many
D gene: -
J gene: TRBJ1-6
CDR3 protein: CASSFGLGSYNSPLHF
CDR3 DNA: TGTGCCAGCAGTTTCGGGCTGGGCTCCTATAATTCACCCCTCCACTTT

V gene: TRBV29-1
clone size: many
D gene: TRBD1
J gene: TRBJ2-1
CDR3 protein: CSVGETGENEQFF
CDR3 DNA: TGCAGCGTTGGGGAGACAGGGGAGAATGAGCAGTTCTTC